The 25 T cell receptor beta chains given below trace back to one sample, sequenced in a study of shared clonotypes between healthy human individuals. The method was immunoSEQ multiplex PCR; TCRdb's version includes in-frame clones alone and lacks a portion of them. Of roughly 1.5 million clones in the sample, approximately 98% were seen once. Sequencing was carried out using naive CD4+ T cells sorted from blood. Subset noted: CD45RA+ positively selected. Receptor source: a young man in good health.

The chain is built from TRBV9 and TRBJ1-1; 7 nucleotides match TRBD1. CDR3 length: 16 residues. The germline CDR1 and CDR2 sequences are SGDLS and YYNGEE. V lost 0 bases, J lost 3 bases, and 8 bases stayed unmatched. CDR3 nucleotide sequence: TGTGCCAGCAGCGTAGGGCAGGGGGTACTCTACACTGAAGCTTTCTTT. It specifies CASSVGQGVLYTEAFF.

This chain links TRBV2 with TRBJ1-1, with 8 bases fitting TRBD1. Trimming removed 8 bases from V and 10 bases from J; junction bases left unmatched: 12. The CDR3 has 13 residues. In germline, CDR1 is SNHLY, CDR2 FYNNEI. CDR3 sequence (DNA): TGTGCCAGCTGGGGAGGGGGACAGGAGGGAGCTTTCTTT. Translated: CASWGGGQEGAFF.

CDR3 nucleotides: TGTGCCAGCAGCTTTAGCGGGAGGCTACCCGAGCAGTTCTTC. This gives the protein CASSFSGRLPEQFF. The V gene is TRBV7-2, the J gene TRBJ2-1; the match to TRBD2 covers 10 bases. Germline values: CDR1 SGHTA, CDR2 FQGNSA. The CDR3 has 14 amino acids. V shed 3 bases and J 10 bases; nucleotides not matched to a gene: 6.

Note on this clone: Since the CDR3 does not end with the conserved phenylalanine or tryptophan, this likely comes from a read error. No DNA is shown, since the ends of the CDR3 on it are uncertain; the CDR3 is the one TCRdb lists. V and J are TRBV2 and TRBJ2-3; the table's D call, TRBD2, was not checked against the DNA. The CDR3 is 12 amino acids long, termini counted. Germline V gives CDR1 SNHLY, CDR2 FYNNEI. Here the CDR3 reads CASNDAGPPSFV.

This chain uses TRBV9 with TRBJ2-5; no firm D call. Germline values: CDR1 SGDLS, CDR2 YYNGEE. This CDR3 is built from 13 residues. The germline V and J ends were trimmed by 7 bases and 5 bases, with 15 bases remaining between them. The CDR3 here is CASSTLIGETQYF. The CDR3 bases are TGTGCCAGCTCTACCCTAATAGGCGAGACCCAGTACTTC.

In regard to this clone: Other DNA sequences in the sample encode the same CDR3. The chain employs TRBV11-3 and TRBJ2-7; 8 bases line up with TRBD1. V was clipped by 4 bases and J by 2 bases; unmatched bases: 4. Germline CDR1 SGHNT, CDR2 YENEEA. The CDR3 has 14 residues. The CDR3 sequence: CASSSGQGTYEQYF. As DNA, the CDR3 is TGTGCCAGCAGCTCAGGACAGGGAACCTACGAGCAGTACTTC.

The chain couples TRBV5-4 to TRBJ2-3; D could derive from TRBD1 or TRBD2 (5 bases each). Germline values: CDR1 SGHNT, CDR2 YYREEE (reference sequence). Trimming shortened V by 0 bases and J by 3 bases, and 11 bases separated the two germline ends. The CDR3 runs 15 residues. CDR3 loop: CASSLGGGQTDTQYF. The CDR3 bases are TGTGCCAGCAGCTTGGGGGGCGGGCAAACAGATACGCAGTATTTT.

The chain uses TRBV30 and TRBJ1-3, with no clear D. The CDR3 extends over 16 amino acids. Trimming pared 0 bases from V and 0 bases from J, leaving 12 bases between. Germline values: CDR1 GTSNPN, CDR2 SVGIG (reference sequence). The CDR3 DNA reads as TGTGCCTGGAGTGTACTCGGCTTGGACTCTGGAAACACCATATATTTT. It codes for CAWSVLGLDSGNTIYF.

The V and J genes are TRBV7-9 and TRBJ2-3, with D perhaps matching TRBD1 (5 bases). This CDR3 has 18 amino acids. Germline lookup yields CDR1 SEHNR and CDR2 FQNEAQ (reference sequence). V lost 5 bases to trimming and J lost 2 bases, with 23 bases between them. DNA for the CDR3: TGTGCCAGCAGCCTTAGGGGCACAGTCATGTCTCACACAGATACGCAGTATTTT. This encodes CASSLRGTVMSHTDTQYF.

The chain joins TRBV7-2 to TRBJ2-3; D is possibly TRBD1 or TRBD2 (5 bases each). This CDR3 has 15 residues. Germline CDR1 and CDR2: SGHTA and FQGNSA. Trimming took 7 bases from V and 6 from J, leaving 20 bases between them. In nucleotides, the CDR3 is TGTGCCAGCACCCTAAGGGGACCTACGGGTGATACGCAGTATTTT. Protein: CASTLRGPTGDTQYF.

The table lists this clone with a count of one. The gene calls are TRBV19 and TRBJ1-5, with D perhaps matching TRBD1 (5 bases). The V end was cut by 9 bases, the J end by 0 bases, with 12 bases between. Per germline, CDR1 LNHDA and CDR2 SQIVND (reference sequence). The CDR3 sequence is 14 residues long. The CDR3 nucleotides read TGTGCCAGCTGGGGACTCTATAGCAATCAGCCCCAGCATTTT. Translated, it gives CASWGLYSNQPQHF.

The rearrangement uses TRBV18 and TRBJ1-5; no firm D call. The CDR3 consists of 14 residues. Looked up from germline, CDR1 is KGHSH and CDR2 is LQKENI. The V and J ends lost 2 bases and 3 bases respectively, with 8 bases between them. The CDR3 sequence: CASSPSRTNQPQHF. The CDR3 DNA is TGTGCCAGCTCACCAAGTCGGACCAATCAGCCCCAGCATTTT.

CDR3: CASSPQGPQNTEAFF. DNA of the CDR3: TGCGCCAGCAGCCCTCAAGGGCCCCAGAACACTGAAGCTTTCTTT. The chain couples TRBV5-1 to TRBJ1-1; D gene ambiguous. Trimming took 4 bases from V and 1 from J, leaving 14 bases between them. Germline values: CDR1 SGHRS, CDR2 YFSETQ. The CDR3 is made up of 15 amino acids.

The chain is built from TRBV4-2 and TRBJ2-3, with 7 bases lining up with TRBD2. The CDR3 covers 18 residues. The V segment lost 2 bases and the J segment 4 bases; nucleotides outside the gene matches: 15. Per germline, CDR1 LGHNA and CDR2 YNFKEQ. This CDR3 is CASSQRGEGARVPDTQYF. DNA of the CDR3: TGTGCCAGCAGCCAACGGGGGGAGGGCGCGCGGGTCCCAGATACGCAGTATTTT.

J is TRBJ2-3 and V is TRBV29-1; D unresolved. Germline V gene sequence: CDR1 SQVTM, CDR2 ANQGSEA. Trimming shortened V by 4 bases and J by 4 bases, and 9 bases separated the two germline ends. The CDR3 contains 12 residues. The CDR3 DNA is TGCAGCGTTGTTCGCCGCCCAGATACGCAGTATTTT. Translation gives CSVVRRPDTQYF.

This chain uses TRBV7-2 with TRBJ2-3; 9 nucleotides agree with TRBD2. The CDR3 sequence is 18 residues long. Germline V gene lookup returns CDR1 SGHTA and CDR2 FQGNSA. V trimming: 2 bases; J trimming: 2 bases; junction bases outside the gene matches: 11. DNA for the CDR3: TGTGCCAGCAGCTTACAATCCGGGACTAGCTTTCCCACAGATACGCAGTATTTT. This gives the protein CASSLQSGTSFPTDTQYF. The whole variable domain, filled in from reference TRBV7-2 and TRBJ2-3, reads GAGVSQSPSNKVTEKGKDVELRCDPISGHTALYWYRQSLGQGLEFLIYFQGNSAPDKSGLPSDRFSAERTGGSVSTLTIQRTQQEDSAVYLCASSLQSGTSFPTDTQYFGPGTRLTVL.

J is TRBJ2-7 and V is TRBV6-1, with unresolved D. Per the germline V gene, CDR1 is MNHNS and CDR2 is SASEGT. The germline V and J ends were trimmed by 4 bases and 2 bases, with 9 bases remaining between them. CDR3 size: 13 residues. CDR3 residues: CASSGISTYEQYF. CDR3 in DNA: TGTGCCAGCAGTGGAATTTCGACCTACGAGCAGTACTTC.

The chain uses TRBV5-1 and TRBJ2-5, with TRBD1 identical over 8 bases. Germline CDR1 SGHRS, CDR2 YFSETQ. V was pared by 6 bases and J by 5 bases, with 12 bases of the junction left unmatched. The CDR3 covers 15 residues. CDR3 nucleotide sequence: TGCGCCAGCATAGGCTCCGGGACAGGTAGTGAGACCCAGTACTTC. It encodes CASIGSGTGSETQYF. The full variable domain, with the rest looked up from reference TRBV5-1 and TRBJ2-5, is KAGVTQTPRYLIKTRGQQVTLSCSPISGHRSVSWYQQTPGQGLQFLFEYFSETQRNKGNFPGRFSGRQFSNSRSEMNVSTLELGDSALYLCASIGSGTGSETQYFGPGTRLLVL.

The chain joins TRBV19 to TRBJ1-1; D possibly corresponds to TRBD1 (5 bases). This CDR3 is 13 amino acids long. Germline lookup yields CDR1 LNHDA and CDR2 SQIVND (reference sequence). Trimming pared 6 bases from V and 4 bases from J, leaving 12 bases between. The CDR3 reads CASRGYGGTEAFF. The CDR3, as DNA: TGTGCCAGTAGGGGGTATGGGGGCACTGAAGCTTTCTTT.

The DNA of the CDR3 is TGTGCCTGGAGTGAGGGAACAAACTCTGGAAACACCATATATTTT. This translates into CAWSEGTNSGNTIYF. The rearrangement joins TRBV30 to TRBJ1-3, with unresolved D. The CDR3 sequence is 15 residues long. Germline assignment: CDR1 GTSNPN and CDR2 SVGIG (reference sequence). Trimming stripped 1 base from V and 0 bases from J, with 10 bases between.

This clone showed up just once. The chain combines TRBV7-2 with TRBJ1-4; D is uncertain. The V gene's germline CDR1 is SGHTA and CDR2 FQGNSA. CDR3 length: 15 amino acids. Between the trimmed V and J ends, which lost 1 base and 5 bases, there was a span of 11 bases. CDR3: CASSLDAQLNEKLFF. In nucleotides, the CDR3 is TGTGCCAGCAGCTTAGACGCGCAGCTCAATGAAAAACTGTTTTTT.

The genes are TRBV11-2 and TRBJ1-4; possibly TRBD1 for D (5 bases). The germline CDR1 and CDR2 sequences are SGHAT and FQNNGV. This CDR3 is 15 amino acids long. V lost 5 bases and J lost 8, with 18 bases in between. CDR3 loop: CASSPWGGGYEKLFF. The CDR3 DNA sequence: TGTGCCAGCAGCCCCTGGGGGGGAGGTTACGAAAAACTGTTTTTT.

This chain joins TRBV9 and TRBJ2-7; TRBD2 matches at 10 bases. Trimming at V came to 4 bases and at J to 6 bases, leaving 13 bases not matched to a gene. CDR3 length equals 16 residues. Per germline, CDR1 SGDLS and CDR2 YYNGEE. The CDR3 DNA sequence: TGTGCCAGCAGCCCCCGGGCTAGCGGGAGAGAACTCGAGCAGTACTTC. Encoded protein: CASSPRASGRELEQYF.

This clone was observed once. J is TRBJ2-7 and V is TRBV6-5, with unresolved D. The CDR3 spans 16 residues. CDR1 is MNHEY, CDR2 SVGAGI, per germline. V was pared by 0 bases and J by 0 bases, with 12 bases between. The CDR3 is CASSYSSRLSSYEQYF. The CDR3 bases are TGTGCCAGCAGTTACTCGTCTAGGCTTAGCTCCTACGAGCAGTACTTC.

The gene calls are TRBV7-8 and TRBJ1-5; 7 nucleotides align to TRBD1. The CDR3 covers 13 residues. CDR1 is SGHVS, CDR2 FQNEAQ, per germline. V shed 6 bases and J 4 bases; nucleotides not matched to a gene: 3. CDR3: CASSTGVNQPQHF. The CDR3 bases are TGTGCCAGCAGTACAGGGGTAAATCAGCCCCAGCATTTT.